These T cell receptor beta chains were read from a single sample in a study of identifying expanded T cells in peripheral blood. Only in-frame clones appear in the TCRdb table, and some are missing; sequencing was by immunoSEQ multiplex PCR. Of around 81,000 clones detected, about 85% appear once; the ten largest clones hold around 4.5%. The sample consisted of blood. The source is a person aged 18 to 75 in good health. Each CDR3 is given with its conserved first and last residue. The D gene is left open where the match is weak. Size is omitted from some rows. Given values are once, few, many or a class for expanded clones.

CDR3aa,CDR3nt,d_gene,v_gene,j_gene,abundance
CASSYREGPYQPQHF,TGTGCCAGCAGTTACCGGGAGGGCCCATATCAGCCCCAGCATTTT,.,TRBV6-6,TRBJ1-5,.
CASSQGRTGGYGYTF,TGCGCCAGCAGCCAAGGGAGGACAGGAGGGTATGGCTACACCTTC,TRBD1,TRBV4-3,TRBJ1-2,.
CASSLAGWGAEYQPQHF,TGTGCCAGCAGCTTAGCAGGATGGGGGGCAGAATATCAGCCCCAGCATTTT,.,TRBV7-2,TRBJ1-5,.
CASSLPGSGVRELFF,TGCGCCAGCAGCTTGCCGGGCTCAGGGGTTAGGGAGCTGTTTTTT,.,TRBV5-1,TRBJ2-2,.
CASRSQPGQARGYTF,TGTGCCAGCAGGAGCCAACCGGGACAGGCGAGGGGCTACACCTTC,TRBD1,TRBV6-1,TRBJ1-2,once
CASNNFQENYGYTF,TGTGCCAGCAACAATTTTCAGGAAAACTATGGCTACACCTTC,.,TRBV5-6,TRBJ1-2,.
CASRTGSQTQETQYF,TGCGCCAGCAGAACGGGGTCACAGACCCAAGAGACCCAGTACTTC,.,TRBV5-1,TRBJ2-5,once
CASSSGGGTQETQYF,TGTGCCAGTAGTTCCGGCGGGGGAACTCAAGAGACCCAGTACTTC,TRBD2,TRBV19,TRBJ2-5,.
CASSDRGSYGYTF,TGTGCCAGCAGCGACAGGGGGTCCTATGGCTACACCTTC,TRBD1,TRBV14,TRBJ1-2,.
CASSLGRSRQETQYF,TGTGCCAGCAGCTTGGGCCGGAGCCGGCAAGAGACCCAGTACTTC,.,TRBV11-2,TRBJ2-5,.
CSVQRTGAGDGYTF,TGCAGCGTGCAGCGCACAGGGGCAGGGGATGGCTACACCTTC,TRBD1,TRBV29-1,TRBJ1-2,.
CASSSNRGLLFF,TGTGCCAGCAGCTCGAACAGGGGGCTACTGTTTTTT,TRBD1,TRBV11-2,TRBJ1-4,.
CASRIGNGYGYTF,TGTGCCAGCAGAATTGGGAATGGATATGGCTACACCTTC,.,TRBV6-5,TRBJ1-2,.
CASSEGGQGFYEQYF,TGTGCCAGCAGTGAGGGGGGACAGGGGTTCTACGAGCAGTACTTC,TRBD1,TRBV25-1,TRBJ2-7,few
CASRGIGNTIYF,TGTGCCAGCAGGGGTATCGGAAACACCATATATTTT,.,TRBV6-1,TRBJ1-3,.
CASTDGANYGYTF,TGCGCCAGCACCGACGGAGCTAACTATGGCTACACCTTC,.,TRBV5-1,TRBJ1-2,.
CATSRGLHREKNKYGYTF,TGTGCCACCAGCAGAGGACTCCACAGGGAGAAAAACAAATATGGCTACACCTTC,.,TRBV15,TRBJ1-2,.
CASSQRQGASPLHF,TGTGCCAGTAGCCAGAGACAGGGGGCCTCACCCCTCCACTTT,TRBD1,TRBV19,TRBJ1-6,.
CASSHKRAENSNQPQHF,TGTGCCAGCAGTCACAAGAGGGCAGAAAATAGCAATCAGCCCCAGCATTTT,.,TRBV7-3,TRBJ1-5,.
CASSHQGGPRLETQYF,TGTGCCAGCAGCCACCAAGGGGGGCCACGACTGGAGACCCAGTACTTC,.,TRBV11-2,TRBJ2-5,.
CAWLFGGLASDTQYF,TGTGCCTGGTTGTTCGGAGGGCTTGCATCAGATACGCAGTATTTT,.,TRBV30,TRBJ2-3,.
CASSIMQGSETQYF,TGTGCCAGTAGTATAATGCAAGGGTCAGAGACCCAGTACTTC,.,TRBV19,TRBJ2-5,.
CASSLWGQGHSGANVLTF,TGTGCCAGCAGCTTATGGGGACAGGGGCACTCTGGGGCCAACGTCCTGACTTTC,TRBD1,TRBV7-9,TRBJ2-6,.
CASSWGRRGTDTQYF,TGCGCCAGCAGCTGGGGACGGCGCGGCACAGATACGCAGTATTTT,.,TRBV5-1,TRBJ2-3,.
CASSVGQGGQPQHF,TGTGCCAGCAGCGTTGGACAGGGAGGTCAGCCCCAGCATTTT,TRBD1,TRBV9,TRBJ1-5,.
CASSFMQGGNQPQHF,TGTGCCAGCAGTTTTATGCAGGGGGGTAATCAGCCCCAGCATTTT,TRBD1,TRBV2,TRBJ1-5,once
CASSPDAGQPQHF,TGTGCCAGCTCCCCAGACGCGGGCCAGCCCCAGCATTTT,.,TRBV18,TRBJ1-5,.
CASSSGQLKETQYF,TGTGCCAGCAGTTCCGGACAGCTAAAAGAGACCCAGTACTTC,.,TRBV5-4,TRBJ2-5,.
CASSLTGSSYNEQFF,TGTGCCAGCAGCTTGACAGGTAGTTCCTACAATGAGCAGTTCTTC,.,TRBV11-3,TRBJ2-1,once
CASMNSDYQATNEKLFF,TGTGCCAGTATGAACAGCGACTACCAGGCAACTAATGAAAAACTGTTTTTT,.,TRBV19,TRBJ1-4,.
CASSIQESYGYTF,TGTGCCAGCAGTATACAGGAATCCTATGGCTACACCTTC,.,TRBV6-5,TRBJ1-2,few